A selection of T cell receptor beta chains follows, all from one sample in a study of T cells expressing NK-cell markers. TCRdb derives one entry per CDR3 protein from the 5' RACE reads, leaving out DNA. The sample data list 500,000 to 700,000 distinct CDR3 sequences. Specimen: blood T cells: a sorted CD56 or NKG2C T cell subset, CD4+ or CD8+ T cells, or bulk PBMC T cells (not recorded which). Every receptor here comes from a man between 18 and 29 years old in good health. Each CDR3 is given with its conserved first and last residue. The order of the fields is V gene, J gene, CDR3 protein.

>TRBV5-5|TRBJ2-7
CASSLRTVVYEQYF
>TRBV7-8|TRBJ1-1
CASSSHPRKDYTEAFF
>TRBV12-3/TRBV12-4|TRBJ2-3
CASRGLGADTQYF
>TRBV18|TRBJ2-3
CASRPRQGITDTQYF
>TRBV9|TRBJ1-6
CASSVGSADTNSPLHF
>TRBV20-1|TRBJ2-1
CSARDLVGVSGRAGEQFF
>TRBV19|TRBJ2-3
CASNDEYSTDTQYF
>TRBV7-2|TRBJ2-5
CASTRSEETQYF
>TRBV20-1|TRBJ2-1
CSAGDLNSYNEQFF
>TRBV3-1|TRBJ1-4
CASSPGQGTNEKLFF
>TRBV15|TRBJ2-1
CATSSRYGYNEQFF